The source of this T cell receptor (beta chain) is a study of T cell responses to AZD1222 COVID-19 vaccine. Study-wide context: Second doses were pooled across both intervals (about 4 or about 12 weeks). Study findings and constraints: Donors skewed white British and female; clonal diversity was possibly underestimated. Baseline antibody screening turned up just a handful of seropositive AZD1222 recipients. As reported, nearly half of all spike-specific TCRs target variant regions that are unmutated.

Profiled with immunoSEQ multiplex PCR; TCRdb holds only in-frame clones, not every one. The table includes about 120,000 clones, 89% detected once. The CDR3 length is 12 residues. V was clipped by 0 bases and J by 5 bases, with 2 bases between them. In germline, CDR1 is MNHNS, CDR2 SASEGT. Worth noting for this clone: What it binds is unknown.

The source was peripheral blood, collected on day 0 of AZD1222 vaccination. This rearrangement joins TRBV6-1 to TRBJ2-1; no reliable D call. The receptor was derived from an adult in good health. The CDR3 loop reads CASSEAHNEQFF. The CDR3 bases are TGTGCCAGCAGTGAAGCACACAATGAGCAGTTCTTC.